The rows below give T cell receptor beta chains drawn from one sample of a study of blood T cell repertoires in COVID-19. Here immunoSEQ multiplex PCR was the method, and the copy in TCRdb shows in-frame clones only, minus some. In the table there are around 140,000 clones, about 79% of which are singletons. Sequenced: PBMCs or T cells enriched from blood (not recorded which). The origin of the receptors is a woman aged 50 to 60 who had recovered from COVID-19. Each CDR3 is given with its conserved first and last residue. D genes are given only for firm matches. Part of the rows lack a size; the others show once, few, many or a class for expanded clones.

>TRBV27|15|TRBJ2-4|NA|TRBD1
CASRGTGYKEDIQYF
TGTGCCAGCAGGGGGACAGGCTACAAGGAGGACATTCAGTACTTC
>TRBV10-3|14|TRBJ1-5|NA|NA
CAISEKSEDQPQHF
TGTGCCATCAGTGAAAAGTCAGAAGATCAGCCCCAGCATTTT
>TRBV5-5|14|TRBJ1-2|NA|NA
CASSYQVPVYGYTF
TGTGCCAGCAGCTACCAGGTGCCGGTCTATGGCTACACCTTC
>TRBV2|15|TRBJ2-7|NA|NA
CASSEWQGASYEQYF
TGTGCCAGCAGTGAATGGCAGGGTGCCTCCTACGAGCAGTACTTC
>TRBV5-4|15|TRBJ1-4|NA|TRBD1
CASSLGQGSNEKLFF
TGTGCCAGCAGCTTAGGACAGGGGTCTAATGAAAAACTGTTTTTT
>TRBV9|16|TRBJ2-1|NA|TRBD1
CASSGRPDRGLGEQFF
TGTGCCAGCAGCGGAAGGCCGGACAGGGGGCTAGGTGAGCAGTTCTTC
>TRBV3-1/TRBV3-2|13|TRBJ2-5|NA|NA
CASSQAGWETQYF
TGTGCCAGCAGCCAAGCGGGGTGGGAGACCCAGTACTTC
>TRBV5-1|13|TRBJ2-1|NA|TRBD1
CASSLKRGQGQFF
TGCGCCAGCAGCTTGAAGAGGGGACAGGGGCAGTTCTTC
>TRBV11-2|16|TRBJ2-7|NA|TRBD2
CASSLAGAGPTYEQYF
TGTGCCAGCAGCTTAGCGGGAGCGGGACCGACCTACGAGCAGTACTTC
>TRBV6-5|13|TRBJ1-5|NA|NA
CASSYGGPQPQHF
TGTGCCAGCAGCTATGGGGGCCCCCAGCCCCAGCATTTT
>TRBV12-3/TRBV12-4|13|TRBJ1-6|few|NA
CASRSGRRSPLHF
TGTGCCAGCAGATCAGGGCGGCGTTCACCCCTCCACTTT
>TRBV27|15|TRBJ1-5|NA|TRBD1
CASSGTGGLWQPQHF
TGTGCCAGCAGTGGGACAGGGGGACTTTGGCAGCCCCAGCATTTT
>TRBV19|14|TRBJ2-7|NA|NA
CASRDPEGSYEQYF
TGTGCCAGTAGGGACCCTGAGGGCTCCTACGAGCAGTACTTC
>TRBV7-7|18|TRBJ2-5|NA|TRBD2
CASSLRSGGAHRRETQYF
TGTGCTAGCAGCTTAAGGAGCGGGGGGGCCCACAGGAGAGAGACCCAGTACTTC
>TRBV12-3/TRBV12-4|13|TRBJ1-5|NA|NA
CASSLAGDQPQHF
TGTGCCAGCAGTTTAGCCGGGGATCAGCCCCAGCATTTT
>TRBV7-9|13|TRBJ2-5|NA|TRBD2
CASRSSGEETQYF
TGTGCCAGCAGATCCAGCGGGGAAGAGACCCAGTACTTC
>TRBV2|15|TRBJ2-1|NA|NA
CASSELAVSYNEQFF
TGTGCCAGCAGTGAGCTAGCCGTCTCCTACAATGAGCAGTTCTTC
>TRBV11-3|17|TRBJ1-1|NA|NA
CASSLVLSGRGWSEAFF
TGTGCCAGCAGCTTAGTTTTATCCGGGAGGGGGTGGAGTGAAGCTTTCTTT
>TRBV7-3|10|TRBJ1-5|NA|NA
CASTLQPQHF
TGTGCCAGCACCCTACAGCCCCAGCATTTT
>TRBV11-3|14|TRBJ1-1|NA|NA
CASSLAGANTEAFF
TGTGCCAGCAGCTTAGCTGGGGCGAACACTGAAGCTTTCTTT
>TRBV19|20|TRBJ2-2|NA|TRBD2
CASSIDGRLSSSGTTGELFF
TGTGCCAGTAGTATAGATGGTCGCCTGTCGTCTAGCGGGACCACCGGGGAGCTGTTTTTT
>TRBV7-6|15|TRBJ2-7|NA|NA
CASSLLIGESYEQYF
TGTGCCAGCAGCTTACTCATAGGGGAATCCTACGAGCAGTACTTC
>TRBV27|13|TRBJ1-6|NA|NA
CASSWATNSPLHF
TGTGCCAGCAGTTGGGCGACAAATTCACCCCTCCACTTT
>TRBV3-1/TRBV3-2|16|TRBJ2-3|NA|NA
CASSQVGGGTTDTQYF
TGTGCCAGCAGCCAAGTGGGAGGGGGGACCACAGATACGCAGTATTTT
>TRBV6-5|14|TRBJ1-1|NA|TRBD1
CASSSTGRNTEAFF
TGTGCCAGCAGTTCGACAGGGAGGAACACTGAAGCTTTCTTT
>TRBV12-3/TRBV12-4|13|TRBJ1-1|few|NA
CASSLPPQHPAFF
TGTGCCAGCAGTTTACCCCCCCAACACCCAGCTTTCTTT
>TRBV6-1|15|TRBJ1-5|NA|NA
CASSEAGGPYQPQHF
TGTGCCAGCAGTGAAGCGGGGGGACCTTATCAGCCCCAGCATTTT
>TRBV7-9|18|TRBJ1-4|NA|NA
CASSLARGEYRSNEKLFF
TGTGCCAGCAGCTTAGCGCGGGGAGAATACCGCTCTAATGAAAAACTGTTTTTT
>TRBV3-1/TRBV3-2|18|TRBJ2-5|NA|TRBD2
CASSQVLAGGPNQETQYF
TGTGCCAGCAGCCAAGTTCTAGCGGGGGGGCCAAACCAAGAGACCCAGTACTTC
>TRBV28|13|TRBJ1-5|NA|NA
CASSTSPPDAQHF
TGTGCCAGCAGCACTTCCCCCCCCGATGCCCAGCATTTT
>TRBV3-1/TRBV3-2|14|TRBJ1-2|few|NA
CASSQALQSDGYTF
TGTGCCAGCAGCCAAGCCCTACAGTCGGATGGCTACACCTTC
>TRBV3-1/TRBV3-2|15|TRBJ1-3|NA|NA
CASSPHGSSGNTIYF
TGTGCCAGCAGCCCCCACGGGAGCTCTGGAAACACCATATATTTT
>TRBV5-1|16|TRBJ2-5|NA|TRBD1
CASSSLRTGLGETQYF
TGCGCCAGCAGCTCATTGAGGACAGGGTTGGGAGAGACCCAGTACTTC
>TRBV5-1|16|TRBJ2-1|NA|NA
CASSLATAGPSDEQFF
TGCGCCAGCAGCTTGGCCACTGCAGGGCCCTCGGATGAGCAGTTCTTC
>TRBV30|15|TRBJ2-6|NA|NA
CAWSVGGSGANVLTF
TGTGCCTGGAGTGTAGGGGGTTCTGGGGCCAACGTCCTGACTTTC
>TRBV11-2|13|TRBJ2-7|NA|NA
CASSFGSAYEQYF
TGTGCCAGCAGCTTCGGCAGCGCCTACGAGCAGTACTTC
>TRBV7-8|15|TRBJ2-1|few|TRBD1
CASSFGTGFYNEQFF
TGTGCCAGCAGCTTCGGGACAGGCTTTTACAATGAGCAGTTCTTC
>TRBV6-1|15|TRBJ2-5|once|TRBD2
CASSVPGLAGETQYF
TGTGCCAGCAGTGTCCCGGGACTAGCGGGAGAGACCCAGTACTTC
>TRBV29-1|14|TRBJ2-5|few|NA
CSVEDWGREETQYF
TGCAGCGTTGAAGATTGGGGCAGGGAAGAGACCCAGTACTTC
>TRBV5-6|16|TRBJ1-3|NA|TRBD1
CASSLARDRARHTIYF
TGTGCCAGCAGCTTGGCCCGGGACAGGGCCCGACACACCATATATTTT
>TRBV5-1|13|TRBJ1-1|NA|NA
CASSLGRNTEAFF
TGCGCCAGCAGCTTGGGTAGGAACACTGAAGCTTTCTTT
>TRBV6-1|14|TRBJ1-2|NA|NA
CASSEAGSDYGYTF
TGTGCCAGCAGTGAAGCGGGTAGCGACTATGGCTACACCTTC
>TRBV7-9|15|TRBJ2-1|NA|TRBD2
CASSPRTSGDNEQFF
TGTGCCAGCAGCCCAAGGACTAGCGGGGACAATGAGCAGTTCTTC
>TRBV6-1|17|TRBJ1-5|NA|TRBD1
CASSENPSRGRGQPQHF
TGTGCCAGCAGTGAAAACCCCAGCAGGGGGCGCGGACAGCCCCAGCATTTT
>TRBV27|16|TRBJ1-2|NA|NA
CASSKSTGANPYGYTF
TGTGCCAGCAGTAAATCTACGGGTGCAAATCCCTATGGCTACACCTTC
>TRBV19|12|TRBJ1-2|few|NA
CASSISLYGYTF
TGTGCCAGTAGTATTTCCCTCTATGGCTACACCTTC
>TRBV11-3|16|TRBJ2-1|few|TRBD2
CASSLGLASGDNEQFF
TGTGCCAGCAGCTTAGGGCTGGCTAGCGGTGACAATGAGCAGTTCTTC